This paragraph reports one TCR beta chain. This sample is drawn from a study of cytomegalovirus exposure and HLA in healthy donors. This CDR3 is 13 amino acids long. The junction had 4 bases not matched to a gene; V was cut back by 7 bases and J by 3 bases. Germline V gene data show CDR1 as LGHNT and CDR2 as FRNRAP. This PCR relied on a set of 60 Vbeta primers and 13 Jbeta primers. Repertoires were generated with immunoSEQ multiplex PCR, while TCRdb's copy carries only in-frame clones and drops some. This table has about 120,000 clones, 79% appearing once. The chain combines TRBV12-5 with TRBJ1-1; 8 nucleotides match TRBD1. Sample: PBMCs. The sequence was obtained from a young man in good health and CMV-seropositive. The CDR3 DNA reads TGTGCTAGTGTCGACAGGGGCGACACTGAAGCTTTCTTT. As protein: CASVDRGDTEAFF.